This T cell receptor (beta chain) stems from a study of T cells in localized non-small cell lung cancer (dated by TCRdb to 2018 to 2020). About the full investigation: T cell repertoires of a few hundred early-stage NSCLC patients were analyzed, with tumors being compared against uninvolved tumor-adjacent lungs. The cohort consisted of approximately 240 treatment-naive NSCLC patients whose localized lung tumors had been resected. NSCLC patients had a mean age of approximately 72 years, and more than 120 were male and 107 female.

Comment on this clone: Its antigen is unknown. Base quality data are lacking; no much larger clone is found one base away.

What the research found in general, with its limitations: Because the study design was exploratory, TCR variables were selected using unadjusted p-values without false-discovery rate correction. Because multi-region tumor sequencing was not performed, intratumor heterogeneity could not be ruled out. Higher T cell density in blood was associated with longer overall survival, whereas higher clonality in adjacent lung was associated with shorter survival. A median of about 61 of the top 100 tumor clones turned up in the paired uninvolved adjacent lung, and roughly 30 of those clones also ranked among the top 100 of that same adjacent lung. Uninvolved tumor-adjacent lung showed the highest T cell clonality, higher than tumor, which suggests more focused antigenic responses in the adjacent lung.

TCR beta CDR3 regions were sequenced from DNA using the immunoSEQ Assay. Per the original workflow: T cell density was computed as TCR beta template counts normalized to usable DNA estimated by amplifying housekeeping genes. Using the preseqR package, richness was estimated by extrapolating to 120,000 templates for tissue samples and 400,000 templates for PBMC samples. Clonality was taken to be one minus Pielou's evenness. Tissue-enriched TCRs were identified by differential abundance testing using productive amino-acid clonotypes, minimum total count 5 and alpha 0.1. The Jaccard Index and the Morisita Overlap Index were used to measure how much the repertoires overlapped between compartments. GLIPH grouped TCR beta CDR3s together with public tetramer-defined viral CDR3s, and a viral motif had to include at least three viral sequences and also show V-gene enrichment. The table comes from immuneACCESS by way of TCRdb, which keeps in-frame sequences with V and J called. Part of the clones is missing from these tables; in studies checked, under half for an unresolved V gene and the rest for unknown reasons. V and J calls and clone size are copied from that table; D and trimming were computed from the DNA. The sample contains about 46,000 clones, 65% to 90% of them found a single time. Approximately 17% of the sample is in the top ten clones.

At diagnosis, peripheral blood, uninvolved tumor-adjacent lung and tumor were collected and stored as a combination of fresh-frozen and FFPE material. For TCR repertoire profiling, the blood samples were analyzed as peripheral blood mononuclear cells. This specimen consisted of peripheral blood mononuclear cells, obtained before any cancer treatment. The sequence derives from a man between 40 and 69 years old with stage III lung adenocarcinoma.

The CDR3 in this case is CASSFSGETYEQYF. The nucleotide sequence reads TGTGCCAGCAGCTTTAGTGGAGAGACCTACGAGCAGTACTTC. The V gene is TRBV5-5 and the J gene is TRBJ2-7; the D gene cannot be resolved reliably. V is shortened by 2 bases, J by 2 bases, and the region joining them spans 11 bases. CDR1 and CDR2 (SGHKS, YYEKEE) derive from the germline V gene (reference sequence). The CDR3, cysteine through phenylalanine, is 14 amino acids long. The read is trimmed to its CDR3 DNA, 42 bases read in frame from base 1.